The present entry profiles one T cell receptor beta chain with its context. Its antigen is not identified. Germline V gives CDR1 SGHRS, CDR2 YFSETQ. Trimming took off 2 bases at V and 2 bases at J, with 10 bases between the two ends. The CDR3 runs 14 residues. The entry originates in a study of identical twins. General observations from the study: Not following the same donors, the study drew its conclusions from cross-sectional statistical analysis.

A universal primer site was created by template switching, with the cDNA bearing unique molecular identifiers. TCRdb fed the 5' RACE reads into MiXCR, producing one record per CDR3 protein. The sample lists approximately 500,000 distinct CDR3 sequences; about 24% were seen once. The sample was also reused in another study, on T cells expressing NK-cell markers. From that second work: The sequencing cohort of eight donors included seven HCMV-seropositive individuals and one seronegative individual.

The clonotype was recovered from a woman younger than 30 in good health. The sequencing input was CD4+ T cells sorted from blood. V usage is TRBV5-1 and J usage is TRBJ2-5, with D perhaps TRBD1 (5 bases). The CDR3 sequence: CASSLQVRQETQYF. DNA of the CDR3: TGCGCCAGCAGCTTACAGGTTAGGCAAGAGACCCAGTACTTC.